This T cell receptor beta chain was profiled in a study of shared clonotypes between healthy human individuals. Between the trimmed V and J ends, which lost 1 base and 11 bases, there was a span of 14 bases. Germline CDR1 MDHEN, CDR2 SYDVKM. The length of the CDR3 is 13 residues. As handled by the study authors: As immunoSEQ supplied junction-only sequences (without quality scores), filtering differed. This table comes from immunoSEQ multiplex PCR, and its TCRdb copy is limited to in-frame clones, with some not included. The V and J calls and clone size are taken from that table; D and trimming were inferred from the DNA. The sample includes 850,000 to 1,100,000 clones, 60% to 85% seen only once; the top ten take over 0.8%.

The rearrangement uses TRBV28 and TRBJ1-2; D may be TRBD1 (6 bases). The TCR comes from a man younger than 35 in good health. Some clones in this sample may be carry-over from other donors' samples. Sequenced input: memory CD4+ T cells from PBMCs. Subset of the sample: CD45RA-negative fraction. CDR3 nucleotides: TGTGCCAGCAGTTTATTTGTTTCTGGACAGTACACCTTC. Residues: CASSLFVSGQYTF.